This is a list of T cell receptor beta chains from one sample in a study of blood T cell repertoires in COVID-19. The repertoire was sequenced with immunoSEQ multiplex PCR; TCRdb's copy has only in-frame clones and lacks some. Among over 600,000 clones, over 80% were seen once, and the ten largest hold approximately 0.3%. Material: peripheral blood. These receptors all come from a woman aged 18-35 years with acute or convalescent COVID-19. The CDR3 runs from the conserved cysteine through the conserved F or W. A D gene is named only where the DNA matches it firmly. Only some rows state a clone size, as once, few, many or a class for expanded clones.

j_call	v_call	d_call	clone_size	cdr3_aa	cdr3_nt
TRBJ1-2	TRBV21-1	.	.	CASSKRRYDLQLGYTF	TGTGCCAGCAGCAAGAGGAGGTACGACCTTCAACTTGGCTACACCTTC
TRBJ2-6	TRBV27	TRBD1	once	CASSTGTGGSGANVLTF	TGTGCCAGCTCGACCGGGACAGGGGGCTCTGGGGCCAACGTCCTGACTTTC
TRBJ1-6	TRBV6-5	TRBD1	.	CASNRDRDSPLHF	TGTGCCAGCAACCGGGACAGGGATTCACCCCTCCACTTT
TRBJ1-5	TRBV7-9	.	.	CASSLVPRGGYEDQPQHF	TGTGCCAGCAGCTTAGTACCGCGGGGGGGGTACGAGGATCAGCCCCAGCATTTT
TRBJ2-5	TRBV4-1	TRBD2	.	CASSPRVAGDRETQYF	TGCGCCAGCAGCCCTCGGGTAGCGGGGGACCGAGAGACCCAGTACTTC
TRBJ1-5	TRBV6-2/TRBV6-3	.	.	CASSYNTGSFQPQHF	TGTGCCAGCAGCTATAATACAGGTAGCTTTCAGCCCCAGCATTTT
TRBJ2-1	TRBV12-3/TRBV12-4	.	.	CASRHYNEQFF	TGTGCCAGCAGACACTACAATGAGCAGTTCTTC
TRBJ2-7	TRBV20-1	.	.	CSPSLSEGQYF	TGCAGTCCATCCCTAAGCGAAGGGCAGTACTTC
TRBJ1-6	TRBV7-2	TRBD1	.	CASSLRTGGNSPLHF	TGTGCCAGCAGCCTCAGGACAGGGGGCAATTCACCCCTCCACTTT
TRBJ2-7	TRBV4-1	.	.	CASSPLYAGRAYEQYF	TGCGCCAGCAGCCCCCTCTACGCGGGTCGTGCCTACGAGCAGTACTTC
TRBJ1-6	TRBV5-1	.	few	CASSFERPWRESGSPLHF	TGCGCCAGCAGCTTTGAGCGCCCCTGGAGGGAATCGGGCTCACCCCTCCACTTT
TRBJ2-1	TRBV27	TRBD1	few	CASRDRVHEQFF	TGTGCCAGCAGGGACAGGGTCCATGAGCAGTTCTTC
TRBJ1-1	TRBV27	.	.	CASSSNGAGYMNTEAFF	TGTGCCAGCAGTTCAAATGGGGCGGGATACATGAACACTGAAGCTTTCTTT
TRBJ1-2	TRBV12-5	TRBD1	once	CASGFWYPNKTGTGAGYTF	TGTGCTAGTGGTTTCTGGTACCCTAATAAAACCGGGACAGGGGCCGGCTACACCTTC
TRBJ1-5	TRBV27	.	.	CASSPATGFSNQPQHF	TGTGCCAGCAGTCCGGCCACAGGGTTTAGCAATCAGCCCCAGCATTTT
TRBJ2-5	TRBV10-3	.	.	CAISSQGNTQETQYF	TGTGCCATCTCGTCTCAGGGGAATACCCAAGAGACCCAGTACTTC
TRBJ2-6	TRBV9	TRBD2	.	CASSVGGGYGANVLTF	TGTGCCAGCAGCGTAGGGGGAGGGTACGGGGCCAACGTCCTGACTTTC
TRBJ1-2	TRBV24-1	.	.	CATSDRTGYTF	TGTGCCACCAGTGATAGGACAGGCTACACCTTC
TRBJ1-2	TRBV30	TRBD1	.	CAWRGTGTYGYTF	TGTGCCTGGAGGGGGACAGGAACCTATGGCTACACCTTC
TRBJ1-1	TRBV7-2	TRBD1	once	CASSLGQGRTEAFF	TGTGCCAGCAGCCTGGGACAGGGGAGGACTGAAGCTTTCTTT
TRBJ1-1	TRBV4-1	.	.	CASSRGPMNTEAFF	TGCGCCAGCAGCCGAGGGCCCATGAACACTGAAGCTTTCTTT
TRBJ1-3	TRBV5-8	.	.	CASSRGGSGNTIYF	TGTGCCAGCAGCCGTGGGGGGAGTGGAAACACCATATATTTT
TRBJ2-7	TRBV7-9	TRBD2	.	CASSLNSAGEDF	TGTGCCAGCAGCTTAAATTCGGCGGGGGAGGACTTC
TRBJ2-3	TRBV9	TRBD2	.	CASSVGTSRSTDTQYF	TGTGCCAGCAGCGTAGGGACTAGCCGAAGCACAGATACGCAGTATTTT
TRBJ1-2	TRBV4-3	TRBD1	.	CASRGRTGDSYGYTF	TGCGCCAGCAGGGGGAGGACAGGTGATTCCTATGGCTACACCTTC
TRBJ2-2	TRBV6-5	.	once	CASRRATEELFF	TGTGCCAGCCGGCGGGCCACCGAGGAGCTGTTTTTT
TRBJ2-1	TRBV7-3	.	.	CASSLGRQYNEQFF	TGTGCCAGCAGCTTAGGAAGACAGTACAATGAGCAGTTCTTC
TRBJ2-1	TRBV24-1	.	.	CATSPDTYGEQFF	TGTGCCACCAGTCCCGACACCTATGGTGAGCAGTTCTTC
TRBJ1-1	TRBV30	.	.	CAWSRQGNTEAFF	TGTGCCTGGAGTCGCCAGGGGAACACTGAAGCTTTCTTT
TRBJ1-5	TRBV27	TRBD1	.	CASSYRTGNQPQHF	TGTGCCAGCAGTTATAGGACAGGGAATCAGCCCCAGCATTTT
TRBJ1-2	TRBV5-6	TRBD1	.	CASSLDRGRKGYTF	TGTGCCAGCAGCTTGGACAGGGGGCGAAAGGGCTACACCTTC
TRBJ1-5	TRBV5-1	TRBD1	.	CASSLGGANQPQHF	TGCGCCAGCAGCTTAGGGGGCGCGAATCAGCCCCAGCATTTT
TRBJ1-4	TRBV5-6	.	once	CASSLLRALGAATNEKLFF	TGTGCCAGCAGCTTGCTCCGGGCCCTAGGGGCCGCAACTAATGAAAAACTGTTTTTT
TRBJ2-7	TRBV7-9	.	.	CASSLTGFLAYEQYF	TGTGCCAGCAGCCTAACAGGGTTTCTGGCCTACGAGCAGTACTTC
TRBJ2-1	TRBV7-2	.	.	CASSFGGASNEQFF	TGTGCCAGCAGCTTCGGAGGGGCGTCGAATGAGCAGTTCTTC
TRBJ1-1	TRBV11-2	.	.	CASSQDSLNTEAFF	TGTGCCAGCAGTCAAGACAGTCTGAACACTGAAGCTTTCTTT
TRBJ1-1	TRBV11-2	.	.	CASSREVGGTEAFF	TGTGCCAGCAGCCGGGAGGTGGGGGGCACTGAAGCTTTCTTT
TRBJ2-4	TRBV4-1	TRBD2	.	CASSQAGLARNIQYF	TGCGCCAGCAGCCAAGCGGGACTAGCGAGGAACATTCAGTACTTC
TRBJ1-1	TRBV11-2	TRBD1	many	CASSLVQGAAEAFF	TGTGCCAGCAGCTTAGTACAGGGGGCGGCTGAAGCTTTCTTT
TRBJ1-2	TRBV19	.	.	CASSPGPEYGYTF	TGTGCCAGTAGTCCAGGGCCTGAGTATGGCTACACCTTC
TRBJ1-1	TRBV24-1	TRBD1	.	CATSDLRTGEAFF	TGTGCCACCAGTGACCTAAGGACAGGTGAAGCTTTCTTT
TRBJ1-1	TRBV5-5	.	.	CASNEGTLATEAFF	TGTGCCAGCAACGAGGGGACTTTAGCGACTGAAGCTTTCTTT
TRBJ2-7	TRBV6-5	TRBD1	.	CASSSPGQGIYEQYF	TGTGCCAGCAGTTCGCCGGGACAGGGTATCTACGAGCAGTACTTC
TRBJ2-7	TRBV9	.	once	CASSVLGGGMDEQYF	TGTGCCAGCAGCGTATTAGGAGGGGGCATGGACGAGCAGTACTTC
TRBJ2-7	TRBV5-1	TRBD1	.	CASSLATGAFANEQYF	TGCGCCAGCAGCCTAGCGACAGGGGCCTTTGCGAACGAGCAGTACTTC
TRBJ1-2	TRBV7-9	.	.	CASSFLPGDGYTF	TGTGCCAGCAGCTTTTTACCCGGGGATGGCTACACCTTC
TRBJ1-2	TRBV15	TRBD1	.	CATSTRQGGGYTF	TGTGCCACCAGCACGAGACAGGGAGGAGGCTACACCTTC
TRBJ2-7	TRBV5-6	TRBD1	.	CASSPIDRDSYEQYF	TGTGCCAGCAGCCCTATTGACAGGGACTCCTACGAGCAGTACTTC
TRBJ2-1	TRBV6-1	.	.	CASSETRDVVWGQFF	TGTGCCAGCAGTGAAACGCGGGACGTAGTTTGGGGGCAGTTCTTC
TRBJ1-1	TRBV5-1	.	.	CASSLDGLREKGTEAFF	TGCGCCAGCAGCTTGGATGGGTTGAGGGAGAAAGGCACTGAAGCTTTCTTT
TRBJ1-4	TRBV10-3	.	.	CAISAAGHRDEKLFF	TGTGCCATCAGTGCGGCAGGGCATCGAGACGAAAAACTGTTTTTT
TRBJ1-1	TRBV30	.	.	CAWSPVNTEAFF	TGTGCCTGGAGTCCTGTTAACACTGAAGCTTTCTTT
TRBJ1-3	TRBV7-8	TRBD1	.	CASSLVTGPSSGNTIYF	TGTGCCAGCAGCTTAGTGACAGGGCCTAGCTCTGGAAACACCATATATTTT
TRBJ2-7	TRBV7-6	.	.	CASSRGGTASEQYF	TGTGCCAGCAGCCGAGGAGGGACAGCAAGCGAGCAGTACTTC
TRBJ2-4	TRBV20-1	.	.	CSGGGKNIQYF	TGCAGTGGAGGGGGCAAAAACATTCAGTACTTC
TRBJ1-1	TRBV29-1	TRBD1	.	CSAGQGSTEAFF	TGCAGCGCAGGACAGGGGAGTACTGAAGCTTTCTTT
TRBJ1-1	TRBV19	TRBD1	.	CASSIGARGRNTEAFF	TGTGCCAGTAGTATAGGGGCCAGGGGGAGGAACACTGAAGCTTTCTTT
TRBJ1-6	TRBV30	.	.	CAWSIRQGNSPLHF	TGTGCCTGGAGCATCCGGCAGGGGAATTCACCCCTCCACTTT
TRBJ1-2	TRBV21-1	.	once	CASSKGRFGDTSYGYTF	TGTGCCAGCAGCAAAGGAAGGTTTGGGGACACCTCATATGGCTACACCTTC
TRBJ2-3	TRBV5-1	.	.	CASSLGVFARGSTDTQYF	TGCGCCAGCAGCTTGGGGGTCTTTGCGCGGGGTAGCACAGATACGCAGTATTTT